This T cell receptor (beta chain) is drawn from a study of EBV T-cell therapy then PD-1 blockade in nasopharyngeal carcinoma. Note on this clone: The antigen remains unidentified.

The germline CDR1 and CDR2 sequences are MNHEY and SVGAGI. The CDR3 extends over 14 amino acids. Assay used: immunoSEQ multiplex PCR; TCRdb lists only in-frame clones, some missing. The table has 17,000 or so clones, roughly 88% seen once; the top ten hold 29%. Stated treatment: AdE1-LMPpoly-expanded autologous EBV-specific T-cell therapy followed by anti-PD-1 nivolumab. This TCR was recovered from a man aged 35 to 55 with nasopharyngeal carcinoma. The V and J genes are TRBV6-5 and TRBJ2-5; 8 positions match TRBD1. The DNA end is a closer match to TRBJ2-7, so the J assignment may be wrong. This sample comprised CD8+ T cells from blood, obtained at day 0 from a patient whose treatment included autologous EBV-specific T cells and nivolumab. CDR3 sequence (DNA): TGTGCCAGCAGTCGGACAGGGTTGGTCTACGAGCAGTACTTC. It translates to CASSRTGLVYEQYF.